Below, 25 T cell receptor beta chains from the same sample are listed, as sequenced in a study of blood T cell repertoires in COVID-19. The repertoire was sequenced with immunoSEQ multiplex PCR; TCRdb's copy has only in-frame clones and lacks some. The sample holds about 210,000 clones, roughly 85% seen once. Specimen: peripheral blood. These receptors all stem from a woman between 65 and 79 years old with COVID-19, enrolled during active disease.

The rearrangement joins TRBV11-3 to TRBJ2-3; perhaps TRBD1 as D (6 bases). Germline V gene sequence: CDR1 SGHNT, CDR2 YENEEA. The ends were cut back, 3 bases at V and 4 bases at J, with 11 bases in the middle. The CDR3 runs 14 residues. CDR3 sequence (DNA): TGTGCCAGCAGCTTGCAAACAGGGTCAGATACGCAGTATTTT. Translation: CASSLQTGSDTQYF. Full variable domain (missing parts from reference TRBV11-3 and TRBJ2-3): EAGVVQSPRYKIIEKKQPVAFWCNPISGHNTLYWYLQNLGQGPELLIRYENEEAVDDSQLPKDRFSAERLKGVDSTLKIQPAELGDSAVYLCASSLQTGSDTQYFGPGTRLTVL.

The chain recombines TRBV5-4 with TRBJ2-1; the D gene is possibly TRBD1 (6 bases). The CDR3 consists of 14 residues. Germline-derived CDR1 and CDR2 are SGHNT and YYREEE (reference sequence). V shed 4 bases and J shed 9 bases, with 17 bases lying between them. CDR3 in DNA: TGTGCCAGCAGCCAAGGACAGATACTAGGTGAGCAGTTCTTC. Translated: CASSQGQILGEQFF.

V and J are TRBV19 and TRBJ1-5, with D possibly matching TRBD1 (5 bases). V was clipped by 5 bases and J by 2 bases, with 13 bases between them. There are 15 residues in the CDR3. Germline CDR1 LNHDA, CDR2 SQIVND (reference sequence). The CDR3: CASSPRVLGNQPQHF. Here the CDR3 DNA reads TGTGCCAGTAGTCCCAGGGTTTTGGGCAATCAGCCCCAGCATTTT. Full variable domain (remainder filled in from reference TRBV19 and TRBJ1-5): DGGITQSPKYLFRKEGQNVTLSCEQNLNHDAMYWYRQDPGQGLRLIYYSQIVNDFQKGDIAEGYSVSREKKESFPLTVTSAQKNPTAFYLCASSPRVLGNQPQHFGDGTRLSIL.

The chain joins TRBV5-1 to TRBJ1-3, with TRBD1 as a possible D gene (5 bases). Trimming pared 5 bases from V and 8 bases from J, leaving 17 bases between. The CDR3 runs 14 residues. From germline, CDR1 is SGHRS and CDR2 YFSETQ. The CDR3 DNA reads TGCGCCAGCAGTTTTTCAGGGTCTGTTGACACCATATATTTT. Translating it yields CASSFSGSVDTIYF.

V usage is TRBV5-1 and J usage is TRBJ2-7; 9 positions match TRBD2. Germline assignment: CDR1 SGHRS and CDR2 YFSETQ. J lost 6 bases, V lost 4 bases, and 5 bases had no gene match. CDR3 length equals 13 residues. The CDR3 DNA is TGCGCCAGCAGCCTCTCAGCGGGGGGCGAGCAGTACTTC. Translated: CASSLSAGGEQYF.

The rearrangement joins TRBV6-5 to TRBJ2-7, with D tentatively TRBD1 (5 bases). This CDR3 is built from 15 residues. Trimming took 8 bases from V and 3 from J, leaving 20 bases between them. Germline CDR1 and CDR2: MNHEY and SVGAGI. CDR3 region: CASRFSTQGLYEQYF. The CDR3 DNA sequence: TGTGCCAGCCGCTTTTCCACGCAGGGCCTCTACGAGCAGTACTTC.

The CDR3 spells CASNGGDRNNSPLHF. CDR3 nucleotide sequence: TGTGCCAGCAACGGAGGGGACAGAAATAATTCACCCCTCCACTTT. The V call is TRBV4-2, the J call TRBJ1-6, with 7 bases matching TRBD1. Germline V gene data show CDR1 as LGHNA and CDR2 as YNFKEQ. The trim removed 7 bases at V and 5 bases at J, leaving 8 bases unmatched. CDR3 size: 15 residues.

A few counts support this clone. The chain carries TRBV3-1 (or the pseudogene TRBV3-2) and TRBJ1-6, with unresolved D. V lost 4 bases to trimming and J lost 9 bases, with 16 bases between them. Germline CDR1 and CDR2: LGHDT and YNNKEL (reference sequence). There are 15 residues in the CDR3. The CDR3 sequence is CASSLSEGSGSPLHF. As DNA, the CDR3 is TGTGCCAGCAGCCTTAGTGAGGGCTCCGGTTCACCCCTCCACTTT.

This clone was seen once. The chain links TRBV15 to TRBJ2-7, with D possibly TRBD2 on 6 matching bases. V lost 0 bases and J lost 3, with 12 bases in between. Germline CDR1 and CDR2: LNHNV and YYDKDF (reference sequence). There are 15 residues in the CDR3. CDR3 DNA: TGTGCCACCAGCAGAGAGCTAGAGGGAGGCTACGAGCAGTACTTC. Protein sequence: CATSRELEGGYEQYF.

The chain links TRBV6-2 or TRBV6-3 to TRBJ1-1, with D perhaps TRBD1 (6 bases). CDR1 MNHEY and CDR2 SVGEGT come from the germline V gene. Deletions cut 2 bases from V and 10 bases from J, with 14 bases between. The length of the CDR3 is 13 residues. CDR3 residues: CASSYGTQGIAFF. The CDR3 DNA reads as TGTGCCAGCAGTTACGGCACACAGGGAATAGCTTTCTTT.

This sequence joins TRBV19 and TRBJ1-2; a possible D gene is TRBD1 (6 bases). CDR1 and CDR2 (germline): LNHDA, SQIVND (reference sequence). The ends were cut back, 7 bases at V and 1 base at J, with 13 bases in the middle. This CDR3 is 14 amino acids long. This CDR3 reads CASNGQLLNYGYTF. CDR3 sequence (DNA): TGTGCCAGTAATGGACAGCTCCTTAACTATGGCTACACCTTC. The full variable domain, completed using reference TRBV19 and TRBJ1-2, is DGGITQSPKYLFRKEGQNVTLSCEQNLNHDAMYWYRQDPGQGLRLIYYSQIVNDFQKGDIAEGYSVSREKKESFPLTVTSAQKNPTAFYLCASNGQLLNYGYTFGSGTRLTVV.

The chain is built from TRBV4-1 and TRBJ1-2; 12 bases agree with TRBD1. J lost 7 bases, V lost 1 base, and 10 bases had no gene match. This CDR3 is built from 17 residues. Germline CDR1 reads MGHRA; CDR2 reads YSYEKL. CDR3 sequence reads: CASSQGIRDRGRVGYTF. The CDR3, as DNA: TGCGCCAGCAGCCAAGGGATCCGGGACAGGGGGCGAGTTGGCTACACCTTC.

This clone was seen a few times. J is TRBJ2-7 and V is TRBV27; 9 bases are a match to TRBD1. Losses at the gene ends were 7 bases for V and 2 bases for J; bases not matched to a gene: 6. The germline CDR1 and CDR2 sequences are MNHEY and SMNVEV (reference sequence). The CDR3 is made up of 14 amino acids. The CDR3 loop is CASTTGQGAYEQYF. DNA of the CDR3: TGTGCCAGCACCACGGGACAGGGAGCCTACGAGCAGTACTTC.

The V gene is TRBV15, the J gene TRBJ1-2, with 9 bases matching TRBD1. The V segment lost 0 bases and the J segment 3 bases; nucleotides outside the gene matches: 2. The CDR3 runs to 15 residues. In germline, CDR1 is LNHNV, CDR2 YYDKDF (reference sequence). The CDR3 reads CATSREGQGHYGYTF. Written as DNA, the CDR3 is TGTGCCACCAGCAGAGAGGGACAGGGACACTATGGCTACACCTTC.

The V call is TRBV5-8, the J call TRBJ2-1, with 13 bases aligning to TRBD2. This CDR3 comprises 17 residues. The V and J ends lost 4 bases and 8 bases, in that order; junction bases with no gene match: 12. The V gene's germline CDR1 is SGHTS and CDR2 YDEGEE. CDR3 residues: CASSPRLLAGGRDEQFF. The DNA for the CDR3 is TGTGCCAGCAGCCCCCGATTACTAGCGGGGGGGCGGGATGAGCAGTTCTTC.

This clone was detected ten times or more. CDR3 in DNA: TGTGCCAGCAGTCGTGGAGATGAGCAGTTCTTC. Residues: CASSRGDEQFF. The chain recombines TRBV7-9 with TRBJ2-1, with D unresolved. The V gene lost 6 bases and the J gene lost 8 bases, with 8 bases spanning the gap. Germline CDR1 and CDR2: SEHNR and FQNEAQ (reference sequence). The CDR3 covers 11 residues.

The chain recombines TRBV24-1 with TRBJ1-2; D is uncertain. The CDR3 covers 12 residues. CDR1 and CDR2 from the germline V gene are KGHDR and SFDVKD. V was pared by 3 bases and J by 2 bases, with 3 bases between. The DNA for the CDR3 is TGTGCCACCAGTGATCTGAACTATGGCTACACCTTC. This codes for CATSDLNYGYTF.

This clone has only a few counts. The chain combines TRBV7-2 with TRBJ1-5; D is unresolved. Germline-derived CDR1 and CDR2 are SGHTA and FQGNSA. The V and J ends lost 3 bases and 7 bases respectively, with 10 bases between them. The CDR3 consists of 13 residues. The CDR3 loop reads CASSFAGWQPQHF. The CDR3 DNA sequence: TGTGCCAGCAGCTTCGCGGGTTGGCAGCCCCAGCATTTT. Full variable domain (missing parts from reference TRBV7-2 and TRBJ1-5): GAGVSQSPSNKVTEKGKDVELRCDPISGHTALYWYRQSLGQGLEFLIYFQGNSAPDKSGLPSDRFSAERTGGSVSTLTIQRTQQEDSAVYLCASSFAGWQPQHFGDGTRLSIL.

CDR3 sequence reads: CASSIGWSEAFF. DNA of the CDR3: TGTGCCAGTAGTATCGGGTGGTCAGAAGCTTTCTTT. V and J are TRBV19 and TRBJ1-1; D remains ambiguous. Germline loops: CDR1 LNHDA, CDR2 SQIVND (reference sequence). Trimming cost V 3 bases and J 8 bases, with 10 bases left between them. The CDR3 consists of 12 residues.

V gene TRBV6-2 or TRBV6-3 combines with J gene TRBJ1-6; no firm D call. The CDR3 consists of 18 residues. Germline V gene lookup returns CDR1 MNHEY and CDR2 SVGEGT. Trimming removed 2 bases at V and 0 bases at J, with 14 bases between. CDR3 protein: CASSYPSLRSSYNSPLHF. CDR3 sequence (DNA): TGTGCCAGCAGTTACCCCTCCCTGAGGAGCTCCTATAATTCACCCCTCCACTTT.

This sequence joins TRBV7-9 and TRBJ1-2; D remains ambiguous. Germline assignment: CDR1 SEHNR and CDR2 FQNEAQ (reference sequence). V lost 0 bases to trimming and J lost 0 bases, with 11 bases between them. The CDR3 sequence is 16 residues long. CDR3 loop: CASSLAPTEANYGYTF. The CDR3 DNA follows: TGTGCCAGCAGCTTAGCGCCTACAGAAGCTAACTATGGCTACACCTTC.

The sample holds one count of this clone. The gene calls are TRBV5-8 and TRBJ1-1; 7 bases match TRBD1. In germline, CDR1 is SGHTS, CDR2 YDEGEE. V was pared by 3 bases and J by 1 base, with 6 bases of the junction left unmatched. The CDR3 consists of 15 residues. The DNA of the CDR3 is TGTGCCAGCAGCTACACCGGGACAGCGAACACTGAAGCTTTCTTT. Its translation is CASSYTGTANTEAFF.

This clone was observed once. The chain recombines TRBV30 with TRBJ2-7; 13 bases are a match to TRBD2. V shed 3 bases and J 3 bases; nucleotides not matched to a gene: 5. The CDR3 has 15 amino acids. Looked up from germline, CDR1 is GTSNPN and CDR2 is SVGIG (reference sequence). CDR3 sequence: CAWSQGLAGLYEQYF. DNA for the CDR3: TGTGCCTGGAGCCAGGGACTAGCGGGACTCTACGAGCAGTACTTC.

This chain connects TRBV2 to TRBJ2-2, with no clear D. The length of the CDR3 is 12 residues. With 6 bases removed from V and 8 bases from J, the gap between germline ends came to 10 bases. From germline, CDR1 is SNHLY and CDR2 FYNNEI. The CDR3 coding sequence is TGTGCCAGCAGAACCACTAATGGGGAGCTGTTTTTT. Translation gives CASRTTNGELFF.

V usage is TRBV27 and J usage is TRBJ2-2; 9 positions agree with TRBD2. CDR1 MNHEY and CDR2 SMNVEV come from the germline V gene (reference sequence). V shed 5 bases, J shed 5 bases, and the junction held 9 bases outside the gene matches. The CDR3 totals 16 residues. The CDR3 sequence: CASSHSGTSPTGELFF. The CDR3 DNA follows: TGTGCCAGCAGTCATTCCGGGACTAGCCCAACCGGGGAGCTGTTTTTT.